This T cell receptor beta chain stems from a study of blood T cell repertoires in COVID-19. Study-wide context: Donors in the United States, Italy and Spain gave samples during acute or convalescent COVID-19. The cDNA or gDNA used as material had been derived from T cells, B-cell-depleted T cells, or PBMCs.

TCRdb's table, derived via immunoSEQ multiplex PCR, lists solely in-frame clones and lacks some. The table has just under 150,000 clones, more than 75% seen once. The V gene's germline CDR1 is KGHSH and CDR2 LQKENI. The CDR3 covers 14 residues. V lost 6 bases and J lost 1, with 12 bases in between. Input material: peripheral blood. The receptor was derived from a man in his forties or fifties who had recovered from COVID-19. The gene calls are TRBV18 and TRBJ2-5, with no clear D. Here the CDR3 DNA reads TGTGCCAGCTCCAAAACGACGGGCCAAGAGACCCAGTACTTC. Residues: CASSKTTGQETQYF. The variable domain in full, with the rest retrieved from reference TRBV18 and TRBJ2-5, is NAGVMQNPRHLVRRRGQEARLRCSPMKGHSHVYWYRQLPEEGLKFMVYLQKENIIDESGMPKERFSAEFPKEGPSILRIQQVVRGDSAAYFCASSKTTGQETQYFGPGTRLLVL.